This entry concerns a single TCR beta chain. Sample-barcoded 5' priming and a J-beta primer mix drove a second PCR of about 6 to 11 cycles. Each CDR3 protein is one row after TCRdb ran MiXCR on the 5' RACE reads. The sample includes about 750,000 distinct CDR3 sequences, about 55% of them seen just once. The sample belongs to a study of blood T cells in healthy people across ages. Germline V gene sequence: CDR1 MGHDK, CDR2 SYGVNS. The CDR3 loop spans 14 amino acids. The clonotype comes from a man aged 80 or over in good health. The source material was blood. The J gene is TRBJ2-4, the V gene TRBV25-1; TRBD2 matches at 9 bases. Gene TRBJ2-7 matches the end of the DNA better, so the J call may be wrong. DNA for the CDR3: TGTGCCAGCAGACCCATAGGCGGGGGGGACGAGCAGTACTTC. It translates to CASRPIGGGDEQYF.